A selection of T cell receptor beta chains follows, all from one sample in a study of OX40 agonist ivuxolimab in advanced cancers. Generated by immunoSEQ multiplex PCR, the TCRdb table keeps only in-frame clones and is missing some. The profile shows about 110,000 clones, approximately 90% of them singletons. Sequenced here: CD4+ or CD8+ T cells sorted from blood, sampled in a trial of the OX40 agonist ivuxolimab. Receptors were obtained from an adult with an advanced solid tumor such as melanoma, head and neck, liver or kidney cancer. CDR3s include the opening cysteine and the closing phenylalanine or tryptophan. D genes are given only for firm matches. Size values are once, few and many counts, or a class for expanded clones, and some rows have none.

clone size	D gene	V gene	J gene	CDR3 DNA	CDR3 protein
.	.	TRBV18	TRBJ2-1	TGTGCCAGCTCACCGGGGGGCCGAAGGTATGAGCAGTTCTTC	CASSPGGRRYEQFF
.	.	TRBV7-9	TRBJ2-2	TGTGCCAGCAGCTCTCAGGGACCCGGGGAGCTGTTTTTT	CASSSQGPGELFF
.	.	TRBV10-3	TRBJ2-3	TGTGCCATCACCATGGACGGGACTGAGGCAGATACGCAGTATTTT	CAITMDGTEADTQYF
once	TRBD1	TRBV7-2	TRBJ2-2	TGTGCCAGCAGCTTGAGGGGGCTAGGCACCGGGGAGCTGTTTTTT	CASSLRGLGTGELFF
.	.	TRBV4-1	TRBJ2-7	TGCGCCAGCAGCCAAGTTCTTACGGGGGAGCAGTACTTC	CASSQVLTGEQYF
.	.	TRBV9	TRBJ1-2	TGTGCCAGCAGCGCTCGGGTGGATTCCGGCGGCGGCTACACCTTC	CASSARVDSGGGYTF
.	.	TRBV9	TRBJ1-3	TGTGCCAGCAGCGTCGAAAGCTCTGGAAACACCATATATTTT	CASSVESSGNTIYF
.	.	TRBV30	TRBJ1-4	TGTGCCTGGAGTGGGGAGGGGGGGAATGAAAAACTGTTTTTT	CAWSGEGGNEKLFF
.	.	TRBV5-6	TRBJ1-6	TGTGCCAGCAGCCCCGGTAGCTCCTATAATTCACCCCTCCACTTT	CASSPGSSYNSPLHF
.	TRBD1	TRBV7-9	TRBJ2-2	TGTGCCAGCAGCTTCTCCGGGACAGGGAACACCGGGGAGCTGTTTTTT	CASSFSGTGNTGELFF
.	.	TRBV10-3	TRBJ2-5	TGTGCCACCGCCCCTCGACAGGAAGGGACCCAGTACTTC	CATAPRQEGTQYF
.	.	TRBV19	TRBJ1-2	TGTGCCAGTAGTATCGACGGCCGCAGAAACTATGGCTACACCTTC	CASSIDGRRNYGYTF
.	TRBD1	TRBV7-9	TRBJ1-1	TGTGCCAGCAGCGTCCTACAGGGGCGGCTGACTGAAGCTTTCTTT	CASSVLQGRLTEAFF
.	.	TRBV27	TRBJ2-7	TGTGCCAGCAGTTTAACAGGGCGGTGGGACGAGCAGTACTTC	CASSLTGRWDEQYF
.	.	TRBV4-1	TRBJ2-5	TGCGCCAGCAGCTTCCTAGGGCAAGAGACCCAGTACTTC	CASSFLGQETQYF
.	.	TRBV9	TRBJ1-5	TGTGCCAGCAGCGTAGATCAGGGGCCCCAGCCCCAGCATTTT	CASSVDQGPQPQHF
.	.	TRBV7-2	TRBJ1-2	TGTGCCAGCAGCCAGAACGGTCGGGGTTACACCTTC	CASSQNGRGYTF
.	.	TRBV30	TRBJ1-6	TGTGCCTGGGAGACAACCTATAATTCACCCCTCCACTTT	CAWETTYNSPLHF
.	.	TRBV20-1	TRBJ2-1	TGCAGTGCGGAACTCAATGAGCAGTTCTTC	CSAELNEQFF
.	.	TRBV7-2	TRBJ1-2	TGTGCCAGCAGCGAACAGGGTATAAGCTACACCTTC	CASSEQGISYTF
.	TRBD2	TRBV6-5	TRBJ2-2	TGTGCCAGCAGTTATGAGACTAGCGGAACCGGGGAGCTGTTTTTT	CASSYETSGTGELFF
.	.	TRBV19	TRBJ2-1	TGTGCCAGTAGTCGGGGGAGCTCCTACAATGAGCAGTTCTTC	CASSRGSSYNEQFF
.	.	TRBV7-2	TRBJ2-1	TGTGCCAGCAGCCCAGCGACCTACAATGAGCAGTTCTTC	CASSPATYNEQFF
.	TRBD1	TRBV23-1	TRBJ2-7	TGCGCCAGCAGTCAATGGGGGGGGACAGGGCCCTACGAGCAGTACTTC	CASSQWGGTGPYEQYF
.	.	TRBV4-3	TRBJ2-3	TGCGCCAGCAGCCAAGGGGCAGGGACCCCTCCAGATACGCAGTATTTT	CASSQGAGTPPDTQYF
once	.	TRBV6-5	TRBJ1-2	TGTGCCAGCACCCGGGACGGCGCCATCTATGGCTACACCTTC	CASTRDGAIYGYTF
.	TRBD1	TRBV19	TRBJ1-4	TGTGCCAGTAGTATAGATCTCGACAGGGGAAGGGAAAAACTGTTTTTT	CASSIDLDRGREKLFF
.	.	TRBV5-4	TRBJ1-1	TGTGCCAGCAGCCTGCTGGTGAGGGGAGACACTGAAGCTTTCTTT	CASSLLVRGDTEAFF
.	TRBD1	TRBV30	TRBJ2-3	TGTGCCTGGAGCGCAGGGACAGGGAACACAGATACGCAGTATTTT	CAWSAGTGNTDTQYF
.	TRBD1	TRBV6-1	TRBJ2-3	TGTGCCAGCAGTGACAGGGGGCTGGTATGGCGGGATACGCAGTATTTT	CASSDRGLVWRDTQYF
.	.	TRBV30	TRBJ2-2	TGTGCCTGGTCCCCTGGGCAGGGTTGGATCGGGGAGCTGTTTTTT	CAWSPGQGWIGELFF
.	.	TRBV28	TRBJ1-1	TGTGCCAGCAGTTTAGAACAGGGAAACACTGAAGCTTTCTTT	CASSLEQGNTEAFF
few	.	TRBV15	TRBJ2-3	TGTGCCACCAGGGAGAGCACCGCAGATACGCAGTATTTT	CATRESTADTQYF
.	TRBD1	TRBV7-2	TRBJ1-4	TGTGCCAGCAGCTTCCAAGGACAGGGCGCTAATGAAAAACTGTTTTTT	CASSFQGQGANEKLFF